This T cell receptor beta chain was obtained from a study of T cell responses to AZD1222 COVID-19 vaccine. The repertoire was sequenced with immunoSEQ multiplex PCR; TCRdb's copy has only in-frame clones and lacks some. The sample records 120,000 or so clones, 65% to 90% being singletons. From germline, CDR1 is SEHNR and CDR2 FQNEAQ (reference sequence). The CDR3 totals 13 residues. After removal of 4 bases from V and 7 bases from J, the junction contained 3 bases not matched to a gene. This TCR derives from an adult who received the AZD1222 COVID-19 vaccine. Source: peripheral blood, taken 28 days after the second AZD1222 dose. The rearrangement links TRBV7-9 to TRBJ2-2; 7 positions agree with TRBD1. The CDR3 here is CASSSNRGGELFF. The CDR3 DNA is TGTGCCAGCAGCTCGAACAGGGGCGGGGAGCTGTTTTTT.